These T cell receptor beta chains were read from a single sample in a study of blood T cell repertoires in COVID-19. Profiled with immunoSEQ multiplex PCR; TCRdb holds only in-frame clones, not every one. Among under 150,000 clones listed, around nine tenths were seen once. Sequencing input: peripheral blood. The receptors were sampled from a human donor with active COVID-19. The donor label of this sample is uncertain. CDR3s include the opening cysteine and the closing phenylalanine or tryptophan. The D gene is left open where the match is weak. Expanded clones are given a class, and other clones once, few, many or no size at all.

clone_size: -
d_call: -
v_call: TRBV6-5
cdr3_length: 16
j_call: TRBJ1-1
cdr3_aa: CASSYLRTDLRGEAFF
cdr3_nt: TGTGCCAGCAGTTATCTGCGGACGGATCTTCGGGGTGAAGCTTTCTTT

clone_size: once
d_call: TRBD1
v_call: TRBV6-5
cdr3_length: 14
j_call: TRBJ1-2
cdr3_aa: CASSPGTGDHGYTF
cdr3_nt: TGTGCCAGCAGTCCCGGGACAGGGGACCATGGCTACACCTTC

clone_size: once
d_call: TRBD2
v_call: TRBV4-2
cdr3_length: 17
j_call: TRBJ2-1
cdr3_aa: CASSQDSGGVAHNEQFF
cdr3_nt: TGTGCCAGCAGCCAAGATAGCGGGGGGGTGGCGCACAATGAGCAGTTCTTC

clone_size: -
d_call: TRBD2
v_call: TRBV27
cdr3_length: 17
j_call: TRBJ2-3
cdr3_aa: CASSYRRLAGGTDTQYF
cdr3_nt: TGTGCCAGCAGTTACCGCAGACTAGCGGGGGGCACAGATACGCAGTATTTT

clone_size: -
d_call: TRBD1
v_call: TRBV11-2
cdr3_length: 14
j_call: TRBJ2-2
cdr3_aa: CASSGTGVGGELFF
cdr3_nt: TGTGCCAGCAGCGGAACAGGGGTCGGCGGGGAGCTGTTTTTT

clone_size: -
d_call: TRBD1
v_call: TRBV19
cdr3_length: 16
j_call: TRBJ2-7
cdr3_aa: CASSIAGTGGPNEQYF
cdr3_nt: TGTGCCAGTAGTATAGCCGGGACAGGGGGCCCCAACGAGCAGTACTTC

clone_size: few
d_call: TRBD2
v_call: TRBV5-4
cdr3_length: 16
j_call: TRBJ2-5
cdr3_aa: CASSSPPLAAQETQYF
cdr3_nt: TGTGCCAGCAGCTCCCCACCTCTAGCGGCCCAAGAGACCCAGTACTTC

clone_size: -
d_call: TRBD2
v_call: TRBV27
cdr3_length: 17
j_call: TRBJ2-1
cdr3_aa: CASSPGPGLAGAREQFF
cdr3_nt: TGTGCCAGCAGTCCTGGGCCCGGACTAGCGGGGGCCAGGGAGCAGTTCTTC

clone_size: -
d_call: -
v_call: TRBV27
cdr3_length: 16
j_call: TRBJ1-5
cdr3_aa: CASSLSWGGSNQPQHF
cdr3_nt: TGTGCCAGCAGTTTATCCTGGGGAGGTAGCAATCAGCCCCAGCATTTT

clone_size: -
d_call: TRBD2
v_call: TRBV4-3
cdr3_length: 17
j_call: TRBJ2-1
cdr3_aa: CASSPDSGGVSYNEQFF
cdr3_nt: TGCGCCAGCAGCCCAGACAGCGGGGGGGTCTCCTACAATGAGCAGTTCTTC

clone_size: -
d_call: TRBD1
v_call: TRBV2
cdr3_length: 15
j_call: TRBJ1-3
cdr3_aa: CASSGQGSSGNTIYF
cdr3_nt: TGTGCCAGCAGTGGACAGGGGAGCTCTGGAAACACCATATATTTT

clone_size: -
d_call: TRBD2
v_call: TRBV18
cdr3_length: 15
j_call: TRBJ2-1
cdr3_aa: CASSGAGGSSNEQFF
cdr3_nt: TGTGCCAGCTCGGGAGCGGGGGGCAGTAGCAATGAGCAGTTCTTC

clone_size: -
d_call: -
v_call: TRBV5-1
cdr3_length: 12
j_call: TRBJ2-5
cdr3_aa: CASSLVAETQYF
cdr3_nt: TGCGCCAGCAGCTTGGTGGCTGAGACCCAGTACTTC

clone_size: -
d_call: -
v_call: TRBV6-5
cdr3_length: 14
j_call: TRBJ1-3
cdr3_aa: CASSFRGSGNTIYF
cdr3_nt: TGTGCCAGCAGTTTCCGGGGATCTGGAAACACCATATATTTT

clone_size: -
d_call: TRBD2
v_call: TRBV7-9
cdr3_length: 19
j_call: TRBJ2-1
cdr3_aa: CASSPSTSGGPLTYNEQFF
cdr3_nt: TGTGCCAGCAGCCCATCGACTAGCGGGGGGCCTCTCACCTACAATGAGCAGTTCTTC

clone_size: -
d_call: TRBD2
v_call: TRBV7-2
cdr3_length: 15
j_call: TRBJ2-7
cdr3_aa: CASSATSGGSYEQYF
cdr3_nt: TGTGCCAGCAGCGCGACTAGCGGGGGCTCCTACGAGCAGTACTTC

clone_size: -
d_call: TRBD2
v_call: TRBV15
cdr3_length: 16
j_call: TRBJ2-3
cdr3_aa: CATSETLAGALNTQYF
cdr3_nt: TGTGCCACCAGCGAGACGCTAGCGGGGGCGCTAAATACGCAGTATTTT

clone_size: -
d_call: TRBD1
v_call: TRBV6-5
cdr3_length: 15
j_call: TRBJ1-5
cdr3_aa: CASRQGAISNQPQHF
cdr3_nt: TGTGCCAGCAGACAGGGGGCAATAAGCAATCAGCCCCAGCATTTT

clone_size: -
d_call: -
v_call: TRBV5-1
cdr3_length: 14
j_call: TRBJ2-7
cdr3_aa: CASSLPGTSYEQYF
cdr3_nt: TGCGCCAGCAGCCTCCCCGGGACAAGCTACGAGCAGTACTTC

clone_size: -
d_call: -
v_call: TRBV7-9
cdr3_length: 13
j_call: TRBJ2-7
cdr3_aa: CASSSPSGYEQYF
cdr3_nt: TGTGCCAGCAGCTCCCCCTCGGGCTACGAGCAGTACTTC

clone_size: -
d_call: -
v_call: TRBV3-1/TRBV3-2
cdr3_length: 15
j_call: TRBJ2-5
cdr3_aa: CASSQALRSEETQYF
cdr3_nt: TGTGCCAGCAGCCAAGCTCTCAGATCCGAAGAGACCCAGTACTTC

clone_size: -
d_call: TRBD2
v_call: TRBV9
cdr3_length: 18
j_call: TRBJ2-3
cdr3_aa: CASSVWVAGGSSTDTQYF
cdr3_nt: TGTGCCAGCAGCGTTTGGGTAGCGGGGGGATCTAGCACAGATACGCAGTATTTT

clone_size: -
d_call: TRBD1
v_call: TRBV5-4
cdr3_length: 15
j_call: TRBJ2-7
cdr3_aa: CASSLPLGQVGEQYF
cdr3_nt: TGTGCCAGCAGCCTACCCCTAGGACAGGTCGGCGAGCAGTACTTC

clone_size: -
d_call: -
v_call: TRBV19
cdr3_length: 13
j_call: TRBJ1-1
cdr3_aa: CASSTTGRTEAFF
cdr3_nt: TGTGCCAGTAGTACCACAGGGCGAACTGAAGCTTTCTTT

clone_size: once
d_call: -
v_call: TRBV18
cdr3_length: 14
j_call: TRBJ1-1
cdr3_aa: CASSPGQWNTEAFF
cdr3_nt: TGTGCCAGCTCACCCGGACAGTGGAACACTGAAGCTTTCTTT

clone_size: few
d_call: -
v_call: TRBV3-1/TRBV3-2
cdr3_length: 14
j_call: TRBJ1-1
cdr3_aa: CASSQTDKNTEAFF
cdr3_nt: TGTGCCAGCAGCCAAACGGACAAGAACACTGAAGCTTTCTTT

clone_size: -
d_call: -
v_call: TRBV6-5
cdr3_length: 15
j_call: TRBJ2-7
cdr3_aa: CASSSGATSSYEQYF
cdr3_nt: TGTGCCAGCAGTTCAGGGGCTACGAGCTCCTACGAGCAGTACTTC

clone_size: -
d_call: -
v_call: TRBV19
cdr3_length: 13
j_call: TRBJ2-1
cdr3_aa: CASSMKRDNEQFF
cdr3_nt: TGTGCCAGTAGTATGAAACGGGACAATGAGCAGTTCTTC

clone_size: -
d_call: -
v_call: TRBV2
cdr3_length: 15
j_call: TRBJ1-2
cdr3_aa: CATNGLSGMDYGYTF
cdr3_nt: TGTGCCACAAATGGCCTCTCGGGAATGGACTATGGCTACACCTTC

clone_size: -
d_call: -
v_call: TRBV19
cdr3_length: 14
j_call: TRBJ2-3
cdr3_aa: CASSIPGSADTQYF
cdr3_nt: TGTGCCAGTAGTATACCCGGGTCCGCAGATACGCAGTATTTT

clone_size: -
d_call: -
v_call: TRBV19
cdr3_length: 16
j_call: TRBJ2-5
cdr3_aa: CASSIVGGARSSAQYF
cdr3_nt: TGTGCCAGTAGTATAGTTGGGGGGGCCCGATCCTCGGCCCAGTACTTC

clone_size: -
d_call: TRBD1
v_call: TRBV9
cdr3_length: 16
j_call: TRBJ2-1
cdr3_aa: CASSRGQGAYYNEQFF
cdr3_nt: TGTGCCAGCAGCCGTGGACAGGGGGCATACTACAATGAGCAGTTCTTC

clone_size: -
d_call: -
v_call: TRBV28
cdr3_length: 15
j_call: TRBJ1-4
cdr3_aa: CASSLPEGGNEKLFF
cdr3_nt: TGTGCCAGCAGTTTACCTGAAGGAGGGAATGAAAAACTGTTTTTT

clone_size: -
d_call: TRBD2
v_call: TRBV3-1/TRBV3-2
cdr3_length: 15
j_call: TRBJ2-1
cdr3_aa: CASSLQTSGLKEQFF
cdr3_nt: TGTGCCAGCAGCCTTCAGACTAGCGGCTTAAAGGAGCAGTTCTTC

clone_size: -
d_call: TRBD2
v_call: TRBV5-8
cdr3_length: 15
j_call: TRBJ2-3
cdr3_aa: CASSKTSGGADTQYF
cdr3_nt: TGTGCCAGCAGCAAGACTAGCGGGGGGGCGGATACGCAGTATTTT

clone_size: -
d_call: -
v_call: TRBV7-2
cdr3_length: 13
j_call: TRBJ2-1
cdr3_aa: CASSTPGLSEQFF
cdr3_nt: TGTGCCAGCAGCACGCCGGGACTTAGTGAGCAGTTCTTC

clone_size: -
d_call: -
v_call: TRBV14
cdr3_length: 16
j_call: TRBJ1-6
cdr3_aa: CASSQEFGGNNSPLHF
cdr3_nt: TGTGCCAGCAGCCAAGAGTTCGGGGGAAATAATTCACCCCTCCACTTT

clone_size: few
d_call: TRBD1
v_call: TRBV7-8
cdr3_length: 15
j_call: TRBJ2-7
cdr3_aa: CASSRLTGEAYEQYF
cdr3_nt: TGTGCCAGCAGCCGATTGACAGGGGAGGCCTACGAGCAGTACTTC

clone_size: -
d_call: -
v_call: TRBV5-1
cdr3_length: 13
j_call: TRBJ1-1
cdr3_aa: CASSLGPNTEAFF
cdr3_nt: TGCGCCAGCAGCTTGGGGCCGAACACTGAAGCTTTCTTT

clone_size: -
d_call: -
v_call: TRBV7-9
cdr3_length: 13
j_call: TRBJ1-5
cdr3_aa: CASSLVGDQPQHF
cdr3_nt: TGTGCCAGCAGCTTAGTAGGGGATCAGCCCCAGCATTTT

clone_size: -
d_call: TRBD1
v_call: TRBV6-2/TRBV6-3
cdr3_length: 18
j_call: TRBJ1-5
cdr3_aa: CASSYSGQGVKSNQPQHF
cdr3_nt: TGTGCCAGCAGTTACTCGGGACAGGGGGTGAAAAGCAATCAGCCCCAGCATTTT

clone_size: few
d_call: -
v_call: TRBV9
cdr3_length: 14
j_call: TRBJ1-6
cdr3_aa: CASSPRGGNSPLHF
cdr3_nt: TGTGCCAGCAGCCCGAGGGGGGGCAATTCACCCCTCCACTTT

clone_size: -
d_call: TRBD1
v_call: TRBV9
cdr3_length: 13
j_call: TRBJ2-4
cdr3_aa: CASSAILQGGQYF
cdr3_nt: TGTGCCAGCAGCGCGATTTTACAGGGGGGTCAGTACTTC

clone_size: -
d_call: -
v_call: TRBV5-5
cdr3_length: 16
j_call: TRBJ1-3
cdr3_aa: CASSLSHRDSGNTIYF
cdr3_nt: TGTGCCAGCAGCTTGTCGCACAGAGACTCTGGAAACACCATATATTTT

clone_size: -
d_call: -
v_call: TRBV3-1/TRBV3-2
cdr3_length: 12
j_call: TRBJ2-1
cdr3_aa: CASSQRYNEQFF
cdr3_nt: TGTGCCAGCAGCCAGAGGTACAATGAGCAGTTCTTC